This T cell receptor beta chain was obtained from a study of early T cells in non-severe SARS-CoV-2 infection. Overall study findings and caveats: Anti-spike CD8 responses were favored in VDJdb matching, and private and CD4 specificities were missed.

V lost 8 bases to trimming and J lost 4 bases, with 17 bases between them. Germline assignment: CDR1 DFQATT and CDR2 SNEGSKA (reference sequence). The CDR3 loop spans 13 amino acids. The TCR library protocol attached unique molecular identifiers to the individual cDNA molecules. TCRdb itself ran the 5' RACE reads through MiXCR, one entry per CDR3 protein. The profile shows some 66,000 distinct CDR3 sequences, roughly an eighth of them singletons. In regard to this clonotype: Its antigen is unknown. A much larger clone sits a single nucleotide away, making a read error possible.

The source is an adult who was a healthcare worker with PCR-confirmed SARS-CoV-2 infection or an uninfected control (not recorded which). This sequence joins TRBV20-1 and TRBJ2-5, with D perhaps TRBD2 (5 bases). Sample: whole blood. The CDR3 loop reads CSTRREQGETQYF. CDR3 coding DNA: TGCAGTACCAGAAGGGAGCAAGGAGAGACCCAGTACTTC.